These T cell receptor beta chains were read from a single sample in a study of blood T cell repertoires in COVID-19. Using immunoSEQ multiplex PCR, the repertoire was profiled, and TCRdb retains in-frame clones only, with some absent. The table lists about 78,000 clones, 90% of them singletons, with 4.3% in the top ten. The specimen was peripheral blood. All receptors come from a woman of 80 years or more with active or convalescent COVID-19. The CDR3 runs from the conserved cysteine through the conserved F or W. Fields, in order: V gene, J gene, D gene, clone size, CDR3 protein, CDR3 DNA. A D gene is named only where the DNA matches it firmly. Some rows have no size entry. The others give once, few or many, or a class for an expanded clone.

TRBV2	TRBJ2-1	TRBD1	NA	CASNPGQDYNEQFF	TGTGCCAGCAACCCGGGACAGGATTACAATGAGCAGTTCTTC
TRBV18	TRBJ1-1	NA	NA	CASSPRQNTEAFF	TGTGCCAGCTCACCCCGACAGAACACTGAAGCTTTCTTT
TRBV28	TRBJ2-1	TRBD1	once	CASSLSRDRAGNEQFF	TGTGCCAGCAGTCTGTCCCGGGACAGGGCCGGGAATGAGCAGTTCTTC
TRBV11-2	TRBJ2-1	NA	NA	CASSSPLTDSHNEQFF	TGTGCCAGCAGCTCCCCTTTAACGGACAGTCACAATGAGCAGTTCTTC
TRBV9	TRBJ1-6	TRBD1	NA	CASSFPGTGASPLHF	TGTGCCAGCAGCTTCCCCGGGACAGGGGCTTCACCCCTCCACTTT
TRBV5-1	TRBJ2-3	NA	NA	CASSQIPTSTDTQYF	TGCGCCAGCAGCCAAATCCCGACTAGCACAGATACGCAGTATTTT
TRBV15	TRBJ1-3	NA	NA	CATRGHFSGNTIYF	TGTGCCACCAGGGGACATTTCTCTGGAAACACCATATATTTT
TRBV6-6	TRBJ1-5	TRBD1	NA	CASNTGTAHQPQHF	TGTGCCAGCAATACCGGGACAGCCCATCAGCCCCAGCATTTT
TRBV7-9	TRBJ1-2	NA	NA	CASSPEGNYGYTF	TGTGCCAGCAGCCCGGAGGGGAACTATGGCTACACCTTC
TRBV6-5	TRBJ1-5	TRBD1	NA	CASFGQVGQPQHF	TGTGCCAGCTTCGGACAGGTCGGACAGCCCCAGCATTTT
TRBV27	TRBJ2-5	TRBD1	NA	CASRESFTGGRETQYF	TGTGCCAGCAGAGAATCTTTTACAGGGGGCCGAGAGACCCAGTACTTC
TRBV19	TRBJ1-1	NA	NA	CASSSGRNLQNTEAFF	TGTGCCAGTAGTTCAGGTCGCAACCTCCAGAACACTGAAGCTTTCTTT
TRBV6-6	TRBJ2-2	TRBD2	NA	CASSRSGTGVSGGELFF	TGTGCCAGCAGTCGAAGCGGGACCGGGGTATCGGGCGGGGAGCTGTTTTTT
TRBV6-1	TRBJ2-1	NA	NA	CASSDGLGYEQFF	TGTGCCAGCAGTGATGGGTTGGGCTATGAGCAGTTCTTC
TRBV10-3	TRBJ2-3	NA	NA	CAISQSRGRGGATTDTQYF	TGTGCCATCAGTCAAAGTCGGGGAAGAGGGGGGGCTACGACAGATACGCAGTATTTT
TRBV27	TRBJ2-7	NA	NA	CASSFSGVEQYF	TGTGCCAGCAGTTTTAGCGGCGTAGAGCAGTACTTC
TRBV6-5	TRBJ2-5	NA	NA	CASSSPGAETQYF	TGTGCCAGCAGTTCTCCAGGGGCTGAGACCCAGTACTTC
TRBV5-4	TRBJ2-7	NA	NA	CASSSTTGTKIDEQYF	TGTGCCAGCAGCTCAACCACCGGGACAAAAATTGACGAGCAGTACTTC
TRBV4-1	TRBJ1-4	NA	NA	CASSQGLQSTNEKLFF	TGCGCCAGCAGCCAAGGTCTGCAGTCAACTAATGAAAAACTGTTTTTT
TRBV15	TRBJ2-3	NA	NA	CATSSPGDTQYF	TGTGCCACCAGCAGTCCGGGAGATACGCAGTATTTT
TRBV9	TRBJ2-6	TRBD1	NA	CASSVVAVTGSGANVLTF	TGTGCCAGCAGCGTGGTCGCCGTGACAGGGTCTGGGGCCAACGTCCTGACTTTC
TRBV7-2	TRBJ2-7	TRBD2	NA	CASSLNGLAGEQYF	TGTGCCAGCAGCTTAAACGGACTAGCGGGAGAGCAGTACTTC
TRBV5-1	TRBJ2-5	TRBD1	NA	CASSLQGALETQYF	TGCGCCAGCAGCTTACAGGGGGCTTTGGAGACCCAGTACTTC
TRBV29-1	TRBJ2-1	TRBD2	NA	CSVKGLAGSNEQFF	TGCAGCGTAAAAGGACTAGCGGGAAGCAATGAGCAGTTCTTC
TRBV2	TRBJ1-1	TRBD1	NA	CASSQRTGGAETEAFF	TGTGCCAGCAGTCAAAGGACAGGGGGCGCGGAGACTGAAGCTTTCTTT
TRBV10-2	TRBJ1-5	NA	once	CASGGGLDNQPQHF	TGCGCCAGCGGCGGGGGCCTTGACAATCAGCCCCAGCATTTT
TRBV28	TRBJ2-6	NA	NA	CASSLLAGGANVLTF	TGTGCCAGCAGTTTACTAGCTGGCGGGGCCAACGTCCTGACTTTC
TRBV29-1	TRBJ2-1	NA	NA	CSVESGRRDEQFF	TGCAGCGTTGAATCAGGCAGGCGGGATGAGCAGTTCTTC
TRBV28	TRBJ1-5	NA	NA	CASSPGGSQPQHF	TGTGCCAGCAGCCCGGGGGGCTCTCAGCCCCAGCATTTT
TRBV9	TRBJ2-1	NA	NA	CASSVDPGEVFWRFF	TGTGCCAGCAGCGTAGACCCGGGAGAGGTATTTTGGCGGTTCTTC
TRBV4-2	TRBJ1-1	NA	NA	CASSQAPDTEAFF	TGTGCCAGCAGCCAAGCGCCGGACACTGAAGCTTTCTTT
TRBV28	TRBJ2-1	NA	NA	CASSFEGLGHEQFF	TGTGCCAGCAGTTTCGAGGGTTTGGGTCATGAGCAGTTCTTC
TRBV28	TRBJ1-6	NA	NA	CASSFRHNGGSPLHF	TGTGCCAGCAGTTTCAGGCATAATGGAGGTTCACCCCTCCACTTT
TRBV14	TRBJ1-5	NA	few	CASSRTVDQPQHF	TGTGCCAGCAGCCGAACTGTAGATCAGCCCCAGCATTTT
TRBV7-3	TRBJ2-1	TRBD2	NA	CASSPSGSSYNEQFF	TGTGCCAGCAGCCCCAGCGGGAGCTCCTACAATGAGCAGTTCTTC
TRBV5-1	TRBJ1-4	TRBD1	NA	CASSLGQGNEKLFF	TGCGCCAGCAGCCTGGGACAGGGGAATGAAAAACTGTTTTTT
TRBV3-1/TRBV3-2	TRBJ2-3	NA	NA	CASSQSPGSDTDTQYF	TGTGCCAGCAGCCAATCACCGGGATCCGACACAGATACGCAGTATTTT
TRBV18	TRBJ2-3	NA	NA	CASSPANEADTQYF	TGTGCCAGCTCACCAGCGAACGAAGCAGATACGCAGTATTTT
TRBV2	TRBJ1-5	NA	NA	CASRRTDHLNQPQHF	TGTGCCAGCAGAAGGACAGATCACCTCAATCAGCCCCAGCATTTT
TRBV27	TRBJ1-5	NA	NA	CASRQSGQPQHF	TGTGCCAGCAGACAAAGCGGGCAGCCCCAGCATTTT
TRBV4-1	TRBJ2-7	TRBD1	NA	CASSQAGTGIYEQYF	TGCGCCAGCAGCCAAGCCGGGACAGGGATCTACGAGCAGTACTTC
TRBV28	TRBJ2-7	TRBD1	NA	CASSLTGPYEQYF	TGTGCCAGCAGTTTGACAGGGCCCTACGAGCAGTACTTC
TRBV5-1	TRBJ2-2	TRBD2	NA	CVSSSLAGERLFF	TGCGTCAGCAGCTCACTAGCGGGAGAACGACTGTTTTTT
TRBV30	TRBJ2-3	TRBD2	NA	CAWSAGGGTDTQYF	TGTGCCTGGAGTGCGGGAGGGGGCACAGATACGCAGTATTTT
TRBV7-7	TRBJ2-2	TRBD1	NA	CASSSGQGRTGELFF	TGTGCCAGCAGCTCAGGACAGGGAAGGACCGGGGAGCTGTTTTTT
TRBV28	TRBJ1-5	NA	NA	CASSLGLSNQPQHF	TGTGCCAGCAGTTTAGGACTTAGCAATCAGCCCCAGCATTTT
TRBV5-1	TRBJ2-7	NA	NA	CASSVNGAGNEQYF	TGCGCCAGCAGCGTCAATGGCGCCGGGAACGAGCAGTACTTC
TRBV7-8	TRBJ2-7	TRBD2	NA	CASSLALGLAVGSGQYF	TGTGCCAGCAGCTTAGCGCTGGGACTAGCTGTGGGGAGTGGGCAGTACTTC
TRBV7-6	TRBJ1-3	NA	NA	CASSTPTGRGGRISGNTIYF	TGTGCCAGCAGCACCCCAACAGGGAGGGGGGGAAGGATCTCTGGAAACACCATATATTTT
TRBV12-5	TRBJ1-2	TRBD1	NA	CASGPGQGVYGYTF	TGTGCTAGTGGACCGGGACAGGGGGTTTATGGCTACACCTTC